Ten or more counts support the clone carrying this T cell receptor beta chain. The data were obtained in a study of T-cell reconstitution after alpha-beta-depleted transplantation in children. Unique molecular identifiers were built into the TCRbeta library. TCRdb re-called the PCR reads with MiXCR, one entry per CDR3 protein. The data show 230,000 or so distinct CDR3 sequences, around 11% seen once. CDR3 length: 13 amino acids. CDR1 and CDR2 (germline): MNHEY, SMNVEV (reference sequence). V lost 2 bases and J 1 base, leaving 4 bases between the germline ends. The starting material was PBMCs from the stem cell graft donor, obtained from the stem cell graft. The source of this sequence is a human donor who donated a stem cell graft to a child with acute lymphoblastic leukemia. The chain joins TRBV27 to TRBJ2-3; D is unresolved. CDR3 amino acids: CASSLAGTDTQYF. CDR3 coding DNA: TGTGCCAGCAGTTTAGCGGGCACAGATACGCAGTATTTT.